This T cell receptor (beta chain) is from a study of shared clonotypes between healthy human individuals. In its sample, this clone was seen once. Among the donors, all were Caucasian adults who lived in Nashville, Tennessee. Naive CD4+ cells were CD45RA-selected; the remaining cells were memory. Repertoires were generated with immunoSEQ multiplex PCR, while TCRdb's copy carries only in-frame clones and drops some. The sample has approximately 530,000 clones, 96% seen once. This CDR3 has 12 residues. V lost 1 base and J 5 bases, leaving 5 bases between the germline ends. From germline, CDR1 is SGHVS and CDR2 FQNEAQ.

This chain joins TRBV7-8 and TRBJ1-1; D remains ambiguous. This TCR was sampled from a woman in her twenties or thirties in good health. The specimen was naive CD4+ T cells sorted from blood. Sample subset: CD45RA+ positively selected. Here the CDR3 reads CASSLERTEAFF. The CDR3 region has the DNA TGTGCCAGCAGCTTAGAAAGAACTGAAGCTTTCTTT.